This TCR beta chain was sequenced during a study of CD8 T cells in ankylosing spondylitis. The CDR3 runs 16 residues. J gave up 1 base and V 5 bases, and 9 bases lay outside the gene matches. Germline loops: CDR1 MDHEN, CDR2 SYDVKM. The authors made TCR beta libraries by quantitative 5'-RACE with molecular barcodes. Using its own MiXCR run on the 5' RACE reads, TCRdb lists one record per CDR3 protein. This sample yields about 160,000 distinct CDR3 sequences, of which approximately 20% are seen a single time; about 8.2% belongs to the top ten. Regarding this clonotype: Its antigen is not known.

Study outcomes and limitations: The authors reported significant enrichment of disease-linked clones in matched ankylosing spondylitis synovial fluid. The authors found the disease-linked clones to be CD8+ and relatively rare in peripheral blood. For ankylosing spondylitis blood, a TCR beta motif of 8 or 9 highly homologous variants appeared characteristic.

This clonotype was sampled from a male donor with ankylosing spondylitis or in good health (not recorded which). Material for sequencing was blood, either unsorted or a sorted T cell fraction (not recorded which). The chain uses TRBV28 and TRBJ1-1, with 8 bases aligning to TRBD1. CDR3 amino acids: CASSPPQGGQNTEAFF. DNA of the CDR3: TGTGCCAGCAGTCCCCCACAGGGGGGGCAGAACACTGAAGCTTTCTTT.